This T cell receptor beta chain was profiled in a study of blood T cells in healthy people across ages. Together with a sample-barcoded 5' primer, a J-beta primer mix was included in a second PCR lasting about 6 to 12 cycles. TCRdb re-derived calls from the 5' RACE reads in MiXCR, one entry per CDR3 protein. This repertoire shows roughly 1.7 million distinct CDR3 sequences, approximately 32% found once; its top ten account for approximately 10%. Caucasian individuals from Russia who were healthy and aged about 6 to 95 acted as donors. The CDR3 length is 14 residues. Germline CDR1 MNHEY, CDR2 SVGEGT. Trimming pared 6 bases from V and 4 bases from J, leaving 13 bases between. Concerning this clonotype itself: Its antigen is undetermined.

Study results and limitations: It was held that the diversity estimates obtained from one million T cells were underestimates.

This TCR derives from a woman in her 30s in good health. V gene TRBV6-2 or TRBV6-3 combines with J gene TRBJ1-5, with no clear D. Source material: blood. The CDR3 here is CASRGFEWNQPQHF. The CDR3 coding sequence is TGTGCCAGCAGGGGTTTCGAGTGGAATCAGCCCCAGCATTTT.